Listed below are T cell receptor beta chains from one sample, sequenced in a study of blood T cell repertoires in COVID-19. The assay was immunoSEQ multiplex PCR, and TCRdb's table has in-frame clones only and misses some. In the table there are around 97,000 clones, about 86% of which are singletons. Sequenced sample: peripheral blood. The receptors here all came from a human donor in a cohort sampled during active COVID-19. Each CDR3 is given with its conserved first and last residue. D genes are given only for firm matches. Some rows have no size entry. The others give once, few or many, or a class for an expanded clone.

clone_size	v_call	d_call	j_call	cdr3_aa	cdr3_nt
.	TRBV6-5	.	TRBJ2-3	CASSYQLAFTDTQYF	TGTGCCAGCAGTTACCAACTAGCTTTCACAGATACGCAGTATTTT
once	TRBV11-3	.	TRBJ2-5	CASSLGGPGAETQYF	TGTGCCAGCAGCTTAGGGGGGCCCGGAGCGGAGACCCAGTACTTC
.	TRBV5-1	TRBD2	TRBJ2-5	CASSLGLAGAQETQYF	TGCGCCAGCAGCTTGGGGCTAGCGGGGGCCCAAGAGACCCAGTACTTC
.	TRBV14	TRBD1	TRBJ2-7	CASSPGQGSYEQYF	TGTGCCAGCAGCCCGGGACAGGGGTCCTACGAGCAGTACTTC
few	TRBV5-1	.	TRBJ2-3	CASRARGADTQYF	TGCGCCAGCCGGGCTAGGGGCGCAGATACGCAGTATTTT
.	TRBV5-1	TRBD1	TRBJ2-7	CASTLQGAYEQYF	TGCGCCAGCACTCTACAGGGGGCTTACGAGCAGTACTTC
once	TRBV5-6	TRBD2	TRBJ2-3	CASSLDAGGRVTQYF	TGTGCCAGCAGCTTGGATGCGGGGGGGCGGGTCACGCAGTATTTT
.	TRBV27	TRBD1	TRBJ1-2	CASSPHGTAPYGYTF	TGTGCCAGCAGTCCCCACGGGACAGCGCCTTATGGCTACACCTTC
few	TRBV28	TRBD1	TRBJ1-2	CASSTRTGDGYTF	TGTGCCAGCAGTACACGGACAGGGGATGGCTACACCTTC
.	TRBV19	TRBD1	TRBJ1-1	CASSINRGHTEAFF	TGTGCCAGTAGTATCAACAGGGGGCACACTGAAGCTTTCTTT
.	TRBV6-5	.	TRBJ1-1	CASSYSARNTEAFF	TGTGCCAGCAGTTACTCTGCCAGGAACACTGAAGCTTTCTTT
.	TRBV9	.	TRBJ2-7	CASSVEPPNEQYF	TGTGCCAGCAGCGTAGAACCTCCTAACGAGCAGTACTTC
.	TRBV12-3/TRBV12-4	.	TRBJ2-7	CASSYEINHEQYF	TGTGCCAGCAGCTACGAAATAAACCACGAGCAGTACTTC
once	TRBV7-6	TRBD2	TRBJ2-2	CASSLLALNTGELFF	TGTGCCAGCAGCCTACTAGCGCTGAACACCGGGGAGCTGTTTTTT
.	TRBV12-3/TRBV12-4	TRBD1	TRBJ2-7	CASSLRQGSEQYF	TGTGCCAGCAGTTTGAGACAGGGGTCCGAGCAGTACTTC
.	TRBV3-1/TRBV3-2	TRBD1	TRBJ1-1	CASSHHGTGLATEAFF	TGTGCCAGCAGCCACCACGGGACAGGGTTGGCGACTGAAGCTTTCTTT
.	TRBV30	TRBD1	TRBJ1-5	CACAQGADQPQHF	TGTGCCTGCGCGCAGGGGGCGGATCAGCCCCAGCATTTT
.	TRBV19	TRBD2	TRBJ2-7	CASSTTLAGGVYEQYF	TGTGCCAGTAGTACCACCCTAGCGGGGGGGGTCTACGAGCAGTACTTC
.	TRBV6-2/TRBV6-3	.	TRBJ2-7	CASSSQRFEQYF	TGTGCCAGCAGTTCGCAGAGGTTCGAGCAGTACTTC
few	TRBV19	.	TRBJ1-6	CASSPQHRERNSPLHF	TGTGCCAGTAGTCCCCAGCACAGGGAGCGCAATTCACCCCTCCACTTT
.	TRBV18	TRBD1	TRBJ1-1	CASSPGQGTEAFF	TGTGCCAGCTCACCGGGACAGGGCACTGAAGCTTTCTTT
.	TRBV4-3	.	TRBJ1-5	CASSQVWGESNQPQHF	TGCGCCAGCAGCCAAGTCTGGGGGGAAAGCAATCAGCCCCAGCATTTT
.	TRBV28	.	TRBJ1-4	CASSLWRGFTNEKLFF	TGTGCCAGCAGTTTATGGCGCGGATTTACTAATGAAAAACTGTTTTTT
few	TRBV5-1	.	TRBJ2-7	CASSLDPRAYHEQYF	TGCGCCAGCAGCTTGGATCCCAGGGCTTACCACGAGCAGTACTTC
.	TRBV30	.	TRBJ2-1	CAWKLGYSYNEQFF	TGTGCCTGGAAACTGGGCTACTCCTACAATGAGCAGTTCTTC
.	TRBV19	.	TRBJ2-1	CASTSQDEQFF	TGTGCCAGTACCTCCCAGGATGAGCAGTTCTTC
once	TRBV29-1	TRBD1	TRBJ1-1	CSAGQGAHTEAFF	TGCAGCGCTGGACAGGGGGCGCACACTGAAGCTTTCTTT
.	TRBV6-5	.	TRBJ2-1	CASSYSSSLSYNEQFF	TGTGCCAGCAGTTACTCGAGCTCCCTCTCCTACAATGAGCAGTTCTTC
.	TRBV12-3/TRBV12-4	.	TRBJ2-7	CASSFSRAYEQYF	TGTGCCAGCAGTTTCTCCAGGGCCTACGAGCAGTACTTC
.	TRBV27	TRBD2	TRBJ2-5	CASSLGLAGGQETQYF	TGTGCCAGCAGTTTAGGACTAGCGGGGGGACAAGAGACCCAGTACTTC
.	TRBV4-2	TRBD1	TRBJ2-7	CASSQEGDRVYEQYF	TGTGCCAGCAGCCAAGAAGGGGACAGGGTCTACGAGCAGTACTTC
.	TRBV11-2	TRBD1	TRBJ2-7	CASSFGQGTEQYF	TGTGCCAGCAGCTTTGGACAGGGTACCGAGCAGTACTTC
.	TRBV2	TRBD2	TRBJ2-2	CASSERTRTLGELFF	TGTGCCAGCAGTGAGAGGACTAGAACTCTCGGGGAGCTGTTTTTT
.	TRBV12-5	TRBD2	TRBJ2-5	CASGFRAGGETQYF	TGTGCTAGTGGTTTCCGAGCGGGAGGAGAGACCCAGTACTTC
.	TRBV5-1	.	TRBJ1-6	CASSLDRVDSPLHF	TGCGCCAGCAGCTTGGACAGGGTGGATTCACCCCTCCACTTT
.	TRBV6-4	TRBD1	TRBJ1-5	CASITGTDNQPQHF	TGTGCCAGTATTACCGGGACAGACAATCAGCCCCAGCATTTT
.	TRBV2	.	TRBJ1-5	CASRGEGPQPQHF	TGTGCCAGCAGAGGGGAGGGGCCCCAGCCCCAGCATTTT
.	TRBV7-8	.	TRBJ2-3	CASSPRRADTQYF	TGTGCCAGCAGCCCCCGCCGGGCAGATACGCAGTATTTT
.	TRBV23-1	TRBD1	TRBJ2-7	CASSQVTGTGWDEQYF	TGCGCCAGCAGTCAAGTAACCGGGACAGGGTGGGACGAGCAGTACTTC
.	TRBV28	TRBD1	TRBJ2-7	CASSLSRTGAYEQYF	TGTGCCAGCAGTTTAAGTAGGACAGGGGCCTACGAGCAGTACTTC
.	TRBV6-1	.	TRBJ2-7	CASSEQRLKEQYF	TGTGCCAGCAGTGAACAGAGGCTCAAGGAGCAGTACTTC
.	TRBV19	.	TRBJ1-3	CASSIAGGGNTIYF	TGTGCCAGTAGTATAGCCGGAGGAGGAAACACCATATATTTT
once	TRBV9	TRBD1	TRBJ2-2	CASSGGQGSTGELFF	TGTGCCAGCAGCGGCGGACAGGGGAGCACCGGGGAGCTGTTTTTT
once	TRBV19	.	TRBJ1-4	CASSTPDGSTNEKLFF	TGTGCCAGTAGTACCCCCGACGGGTCAACTAATGAAAAACTGTTTTTT
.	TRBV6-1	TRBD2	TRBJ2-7	CASSVLGTSGSYEQYF	TGTGCCAGCAGTGTCCTCGGAACTAGCGGGAGTTACGAGCAGTACTTC
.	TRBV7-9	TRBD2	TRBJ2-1	CASSRSLAGGSYNEQFF	TGTGCCAGCAGCCGCTCACTAGCGGGGGGTTCCTACAATGAGCAGTTCTTC
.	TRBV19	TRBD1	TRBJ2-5	CASSPFDRVQETQYF	TGTGCCAGTAGTCCATTCGACAGGGTTCAAGAGACCCAGTACTTC
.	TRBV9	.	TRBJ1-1	CASSSTMNTEAFF	TGTGCCAGCAGCTCGACTATGAACACTGAAGCTTTCTTT
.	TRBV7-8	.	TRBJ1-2	CASSLTASNYGYTF	TGTGCCAGCAGCTTAACAGCTTCCAACTATGGCTACACCTTC
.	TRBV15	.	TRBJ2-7	CATSRDPGGSGRYEQYF	TGTGCCACCAGCAGAGATCCGGGGGGCAGCGGGCGTTACGAGCAGTACTTC
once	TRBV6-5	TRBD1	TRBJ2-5	CASSHRQGVLETQYF	TGTGCCAGCAGTCATAGACAGGGGGTGTTGGAGACCCAGTACTTC